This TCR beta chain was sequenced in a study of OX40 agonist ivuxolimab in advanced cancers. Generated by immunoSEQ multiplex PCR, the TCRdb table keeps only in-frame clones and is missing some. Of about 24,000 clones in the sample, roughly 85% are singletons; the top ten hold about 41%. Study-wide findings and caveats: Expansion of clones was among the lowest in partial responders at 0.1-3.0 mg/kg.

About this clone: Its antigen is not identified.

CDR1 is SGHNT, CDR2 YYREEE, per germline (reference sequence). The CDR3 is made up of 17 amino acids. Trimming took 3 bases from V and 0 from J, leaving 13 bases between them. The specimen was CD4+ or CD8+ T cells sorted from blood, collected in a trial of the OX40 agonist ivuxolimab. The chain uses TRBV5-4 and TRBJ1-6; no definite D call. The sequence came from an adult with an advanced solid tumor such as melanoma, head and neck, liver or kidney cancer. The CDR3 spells CASSYRAGSSYNSPLHF. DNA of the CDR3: TGTGCCAGCAGCTACCGCGCGGGCAGCTCCTATAATTCACCCCTCCACTTT.